The present T cell receptor (beta chain) was sequenced within a study of OX40 agonist ivuxolimab in advanced cancers. V lost 3 bases to trimming and J lost 8 bases; unmatched junction nucleotides: 8. From germline, CDR1 is MGHRA and CDR2 YSYEKL. This CDR3 has 14 amino acids. The repertoire was sequenced with immunoSEQ multiplex PCR; TCRdb's copy has only in-frame clones and lacks some. The data contain roughly 41,000 clones, more than 75% of them singletons. The sequence derives from an adult with an advanced solid tumor such as melanoma, head and neck, liver or kidney cancer. Source: CD4+ or CD8+ T cells sorted from blood, taken in a trial of the OX40 agonist ivuxolimab. The J gene is TRBJ1-2, the V gene TRBV4-1; TRBD1 matches 8 bases. CDR3 bases: TGCGCCAGCAGCCAGGGCAGGGGGCCGTTGGGCTACACCTTC. The encoded protein is CASSQGRGPLGYTF.